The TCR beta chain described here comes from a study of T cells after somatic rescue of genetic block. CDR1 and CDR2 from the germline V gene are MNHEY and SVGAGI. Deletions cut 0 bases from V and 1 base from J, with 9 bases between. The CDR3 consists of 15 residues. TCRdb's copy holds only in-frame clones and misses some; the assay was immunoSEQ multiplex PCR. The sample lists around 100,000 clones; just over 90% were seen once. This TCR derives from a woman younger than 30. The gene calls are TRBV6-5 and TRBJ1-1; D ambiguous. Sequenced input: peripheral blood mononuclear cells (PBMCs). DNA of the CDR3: TGTGCCAGCAGTTACTCGTGGGTGGAGAACACTGAAGCTTTCTTT. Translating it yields CASSYSWVENTEAFF.